The 28 T cell receptor beta chains below were found in one sample sequenced in a study of CD8 T cells in Susac syndrome. RNA in amounts of roughly 0.5 to 1 ug was reverse transcribed with random hexamers. Each CDR3 protein gets one entry after TCRdb re-called the immunoSEQ multiplex PCR reads with MiXCR. The sample gives 150,000 to 200,000 distinct CDR3 sequences, about 93% of which show up once; about 0.13% is in the top ten. Input material: CD4+ T cells from PBMCs. The receptor set was obtained from a human donor in good health.

V usage is TRBV20-1 and J usage is TRBJ1-6; D is perhaps TRBD1 (6 bases). V was shortened by 1 base and J by 7 bases, with 17 bases between the two germline ends. CDR3 length: 16 amino acids. Germline values: CDR1 DFQATT, CDR2 SNEGSKA (reference sequence). For the CDR3, the DNA is TGCAGTGCTAGAGCCACCGGGGGCGGGAGCAATTCACCCCTCCACTTT. Protein: CSARATGGGSNSPLHF.

V and J are TRBV12-3 or TRBV12-4 and TRBJ2-5, with TRBD2 as a possible D gene (7 bases). V shed 3 bases and J shed 4 bases, with 12 bases lying between them. The CDR3 sequence is 14 residues long. In DNA form, the CDR3 reads TGTGCCAGCAGTTTTGGGGGGGCCGGAGAGACCCAGTACTTC. Residues: CASSFGGAGETQYF.

This sequence joins TRBV15 and TRBJ1-4, with no clear D. The V gene lost 5 bases and the J gene lost 0 bases, with 10 bases spanning the gap. The CDR3 runs 15 residues. CDR1 and CDR2 from the germline V gene are LNHNV and YYDKDF (reference sequence). CDR3 bases: TGTGCCACCAGCGTTGTTGGGGCAACTAATGAAAAACTGTTTTTT. The encoded protein is CATSVVGATNEKLFF.

The rearrangement joins TRBV19 to TRBJ2-1; perhaps TRBD2 as D (6 bases). Trimming took 5 bases from V and 0 from J, leaving 17 bases between them. This CDR3 contains 17 residues. Germline CDR1 reads LNHDA; CDR2 reads SQIVND (reference sequence). The CDR3 loop is CASSLSGTPSSYNEQFF. The CDR3 nucleotides are TGTGCCAGTAGTCTCTCCGGGACTCCGAGCTCCTACAATGAGCAGTTCTTC.

The genes are TRBV9 and TRBJ2-3, with D hard to call. The germline V gene has CDR1 SGDLS and CDR2 YYNGEE. This CDR3 spans 12 amino acids. V was cut by 0 bases and J by 3 bases, with 2 bases left in between. This CDR3 reads CASSVETDTQYF. The CDR3 nucleotides are TGTGCCAGCAGCGTAGAGACAGATACGCAGTATTTT.

The chain employs TRBV15 and TRBJ2-5; D call uncertain. Germline-derived CDR1 and CDR2 are LNHNV and YYDKDF (reference sequence). V shed 0 bases and J shed 5 bases, with 13 bases lying between them. The CDR3 sequence is 15 residues long. The CDR3 sequence: CATSRDPRAWETQYF. CDR3 nucleotides: TGTGCCACCAGCAGAGATCCGCGAGCTTGGGAGACCCAGTACTTC. The complete variable domain, with remaining parts taken from reference TRBV15 and TRBJ2-5, reads DAMVIQNPRYQVTQFGKPVTLSCSQTLNHNVMYWYQQKSSQAPKLLFHYYDKDFNNEADTPDNFQSRRPNTSFCFLDIRSPGLGDTAMYLCATSRDPRAWETQYFGPGTRLLVL.

The V and J genes are TRBV7-2 and TRBJ2-7; either TRBD1 or TRBD2 may fit D (6 bases each). V was cut by 5 bases and J by 0 bases, with 17 bases left in between. Germline V CDR1 and CDR2: SGHTA, FQGNSA. The CDR3 is made up of 16 amino acids. Here the CDR3 DNA reads TGTGCCAGCAGCGACCAAAGGGGGGCCCACTCCTACGAGCAGTACTTC. Encoded protein: CASSDQRGAHSYEQYF.

CDR3 nucleotide sequence: TGTGCCAGCAGCTTGTACAGGGGTGCTGGGGCCAACGTCCTGACTTTC. Its translation is CASSLYRGAGANVLTF. The V and J genes are TRBV5-4 and TRBJ2-6; 7 bases match TRBD1. Trimming removed 1 base from V and 2 bases from J; junction bases left unmatched: 3. CDR1 and CDR2 from the germline V gene are SGHNT and YYREEE (reference sequence). This CDR3 is built from 16 residues.

The V call is TRBV4-1, the J call TRBJ2-5; 9 bases fit TRBD2. CDR1 and CDR2 (germline): MGHRA, YSYEKL. The CDR3 is 15 residues long. J lost 4 bases, V lost 1 base, and 4 bases had no gene match. CDR3 bases: TGCGCCAGCAGCCAAGGTGATAGCGGGGGAGAGACCCAGTACTTC. Amino acids: CASSQGDSGGETQYF.

V gene TRBV3-1 combines with J gene TRBJ1-6, with 7 bases fitting TRBD1. Trimming cost V 1 base and J 7 bases; bases outside gene matches: 1. From germline, CDR1 is LGHDT and CDR2 YNNKEL (reference sequence). The CDR3 runs 14 residues. The CDR3 bases are TGTGCCAGCAGCCAAGCGACAGGGAATTCACCCCTCCACTTT. Its translation: CASSQATGNSPLHF.

The gene calls are TRBV7-8 and TRBJ1-5; 9 nucleotides match TRBD1. This CDR3 has 14 amino acids. Germline assignment: CDR1 SGHVS and CDR2 FQNEAQ. J gave up 1 base and V 6 bases, and 1 base lay outside the gene matches. In DNA form, the CDR3 reads TGTGCCAGCAGACAGGGGGCCAGCAATCAGCCCCAGCATTTT. Its protein product is CASRQGASNQPQHF. The whole variable domain, remainder taken from reference TRBV7-8 and TRBJ1-5, is GAGVSQSPRYKVAKRGQDVALRCDPISGHVSLFWYQQALGQGPEFLTYFQNEAQLDKSGLPSDRFFAERPEGSVSTLKIQRTQQEDSAVYLCASRQGASNQPQHFGDGTRLSIL.

The chain recombines TRBV10-3 with TRBJ1-6; TRBD1 is a possible D gene (5 bases). This CDR3 is 16 amino acids long. Trimming left V 0 bases short and J 7 bases short, with 13 bases between. The germline V gene has CDR1 ENHRY and CDR2 SYGVKD. In DNA, the CDR3 is TGTGCCATCAGTGAGTCAAGGGGACTACAAAATTCACCCCTCCACTTT. Amino acid sequence: CAISESRGLQNSPLHF.

The chain has TRBV6-5 and TRBJ2-3; TRBD2 matches 10 bases. The CDR3 is 17 residues long. Germline V CDR1 and CDR2: MNHEY, SVGAGI. J was trimmed by 3 bases and V by 0 bases; bases with no gene match: 6. In DNA, the CDR3 is TGTGCCAGCAGTTACTCGAAAAGCGGGGGGGGGACAGATACGCAGTATTTT. Translation gives CASSYSKSGGGTDTQYF.

This clonotype was found once. The V gene is TRBV7-9, the J gene TRBJ2-5; D is unclear. Germline loops: CDR1 SEHNR, CDR2 FQNEAQ (reference sequence). CDR3 length: 14 amino acids. The ends were cut back, 2 bases at V and 2 bases at J, with 9 bases in the middle. The DNA for the CDR3 is TGTGCCAGCAGCTTAATGAGCGCGCAAGAGACCCAGTACTTC. Translating gives CASSLMSAQETQYF.

The chain joins TRBV4-3 to TRBJ2-5, with D possibly TRBD1 on 5 matching bases. V shed 2 bases and J shed 0 bases, with 10 bases lying between them. The CDR3 runs to 15 residues. From germline, CDR1 is LGHNA and CDR2 YSLEER. The CDR3 sequence is CASSQSQGYQETQYF. DNA of the CDR3: TGCGCCAGCAGCCAATCCCAGGGATACCAAGAGACCCAGTACTTC.

The chain joins TRBV12-3 or TRBV12-4 to TRBJ1-1; D not resolved. The V and J ends lost 8 bases and 0 bases respectively, with 10 bases between them. The CDR3 is 13 residues long. Here the CDR3 DNA reads TGTGCCAGCGAGCTAAGGTTGAACACTGAAGCTTTCTTT. This encodes CASELRLNTEAFF.

The chain has TRBV27 and TRBJ2-7, with D tentatively TRBD2 (6 bases). Trimming left V 3 bases short and J 6 bases short, with 12 bases between. Germline assignment: CDR1 MNHEY and CDR2 SMNVEV (reference sequence). This CDR3 has 13 amino acids. CDR3 sequence (DNA): TGTGCCAGCAGTTTCCGTCACGGGGGCGAGCAGTACTTC. Residues: CASSFRHGGEQYF.

The chain uses TRBV15 and TRBJ2-5; D uncertain. Germline-derived CDR1 and CDR2 are LNHNV and YYDKDF (reference sequence). The CDR3 consists of 17 residues. V shed 3 bases and J shed 2 bases, with 19 bases lying between them. The CDR3 bases are TGTGCCACCAGCAGGGTCCGGGTTGAGGTGTGGCAAGAGACCCAGTACTTC. Translation: CATSRVRVEVWQETQYF.

This rearrangement joins TRBV29-1 to TRBJ2-5; D possibly corresponds to TRBD2 (5 bases). The CDR3 sequence is 14 residues long. Per the germline V gene, CDR1 is SQVTM and CDR2 is ANQGSEA. V was clipped by 4 bases and J by 5 bases, with 17 bases between them. This CDR3 is CSVGRANVGETQYF. In DNA form, the CDR3 reads TGCAGCGTTGGGCGGGCCAACGTAGGGGAGACCCAGTACTTC.

The chain carries TRBV7-8 and TRBJ2-7, with 9 bases identical to TRBD1. Trimming cost V 5 bases and J 6 bases; bases outside gene matches: 8. The CDR3 sequence is 14 residues long. The germline V gene encodes CDR1 SGHVS and CDR2 FQNEAQ. The CDR3 nucleotides are TGTGCCAGCAGCCCCCGGGACAGGGTCTCCGAGCAGTACTTC. It codes for CASSPRDRVSEQYF.

The chain joins TRBV20-1 to TRBJ2-3; TRBD2 matches 13 bases. V was clipped by 5 bases and J by 6 bases; unmatched bases: 8. Per the germline V gene, CDR1 is DFQATT and CDR2 is SNEGSKA (reference sequence). The CDR3 has 15 amino acids. CDR3 amino acids: CSAGRLAGGPDTQYF. The CDR3 region has the DNA TGCAGTGCTGGTAGACTAGCGGGGGGCCCTGATACGCAGTATTTT.

The V gene is TRBV19, the J gene TRBJ2-6, with TRBD1 identical over 7 bases. The CDR3 extends over 16 amino acids. Germline-derived CDR1 and CDR2 are LNHDA and SQIVND (reference sequence). V shed 5 bases, J shed 2 bases, and the junction held 6 bases outside the gene matches. In DNA form, the CDR3 reads TGTGCCAGTAGTGTGCACAGGGGACCTGGGGCCAACGTCCTGACTTTC. It specifies CASSVHRGPGANVLTF.

This clonotype was observed a single time. V gene TRBV12-3 or TRBV12-4 combines with J gene TRBJ2-5; D might be TRBD1 (6 bases). The germline V and J ends were trimmed by 5 bases and 7 bases, with 11 bases remaining between them. The CDR3 covers 12 residues. CDR3 coding DNA: TGTGCCAGCAGTCACGAAGGGGGGACCCAGTACTTC. This codes for CASSHEGGTQYF.

The genes are TRBV7-9 and TRBJ2-1; D not resolved. Germline lookup yields CDR1 SEHNR and CDR2 FQNEAQ (reference sequence). V lost 1 base, J lost 7 bases, and 11 bases lay in between. There are 14 residues in the CDR3. In nucleotides, the CDR3 is TGTGCCAGCAGCTTAGTTGTCTCACGGAATGAGCAGTTCTTC. Protein sequence: CASSLVVSRNEQFF.

V is TRBV14 and J is TRBJ2-2; either TRBD1 or TRBD2 may fit D (5 bases each). This CDR3 region has 15 residues. Trimming shortened V by 2 bases and J by 7 bases, and 14 bases separated the two germline ends. CDR1 and CDR2 (germline): SGHDN, FVKESK. The CDR3: CASSQLRGNGGELFF. In DNA form, the CDR3 reads TGTGCCAGCAGCCAATTGAGGGGCAATGGCGGGGAGCTGTTTTTT. Drawing the rest from reference TRBV14 and TRBJ2-2, the complete variable domain is EAGVTQFPSHSVIEKGQTVTLRCDPISGHDNLYWYRRVMGKEIKFLLHFVKESKQDESGMPNNRFLAERTGGTYSTLKVQPAELEDSGVYFCASSQLRGNGGELFFGEGSRLTVL.

J is TRBJ2-7 and V is TRBV23-1; D ambiguous. TRBV23-1 is reported as an ORF; its role is uncertain. The CDR3 sequence is 10 residues long. V was pared by 4 bases and J by 6 bases, with 4 bases between. CDR3 bases: TGCGCCAGCAGTCCCCTCGAGCAGTACTTC. This sequence encodes CASSPLEQYF.

This sequence joins TRBV4-3 and TRBJ1-2; no clear D gene. CDR1 LGHNA and CDR2 YSLEER come from the germline V gene. The CDR3 is 17 amino acids. Trimming cost V 0 bases and J 2 bases, with 16 bases left between them. The CDR3 here is CASSQEVSRTANYGYTF. The CDR3 DNA sequence: TGCGCCAGCAGCCAAGAGGTTTCACGGACGGCGAACTATGGCTACACCTTC.

This clonotype is a singleton in its sample. J is TRBJ2-3 and V is TRBV21-1; the DNA was not compared with TRBD1, the D call given in the table. TRBV21-1 constitutes a pseudogene. The length of the CDR3 is 16 residues. In DNA form, the CDR3 reads TGTGCCAGCAGCAAAGATCCAGGGCCTAGCACAGATACGCAGTATTTT. This encodes CASSKDPGPSTDTQYF.